These 2 T cell receptor beta chains came from one sample sequenced in a study of cytomegalovirus exposure and HLA in healthy donors. It was with 60 Vbeta and 13 Jbeta primers that the PCR ran. The data were produced by immunoSEQ multiplex PCR, yet TCRdb's version contains in-frame clones alone and is incomplete. The table lists about 130,000 clones, 80% of them singletons. Sequencing was done on a sample of PBMCs. The receptors here all came from a female donor in good health and CMV-seronegative.

The chain couples TRBV5-1 to TRBJ2-1, with TRBD2 identical over 7 bases. The CDR3 is 16 amino acids. Losses at the gene ends were 4 bases for V and 0 bases for J; bases not matched to a gene: 7. Germline V gene sequence: CDR1 SGHRS, CDR2 YFSETQ. The CDR3 sequence is CASSPPLAASYNEQFF. The CDR3 DNA sequence: TGCGCCAGCAGCCCGCCCCTAGCGGCCTCCTACAATGAGCAGTTCTTC.

This clone was detected only a few times. The CDR3 region is CASSYRRGLNTEAFF. CDR3 nucleotide sequence: TGTGCCAGCAGTTACCGAAGGGGGCTGAACACTGAAGCTTTCTTT. The chain is built from TRBV6-5 and TRBJ1-1; TRBD1 agrees at 7 bases. CDR3 length: 15 amino acids. J was trimmed by 0 bases and V by 2 bases; bases with no gene match: 3. Germline-derived CDR1 and CDR2 are MNHEY and SVGAGI.